Shown below are 20 T cell receptor beta chains from a single sample sequenced in a study of T-cell memory formation after mild COVID-19. A single record per CDR3 protein comes from TCRdb applying MiXCR to the 5' RACE reads. This table has a few hundred thousand distinct CDR3 sequences, less than 20% appearing once. Specimen: PBMCs or a T cell subset sorted from them (not recorded which). Receptor source: a man in his late teens or twenties who had mild COVID-19 (a few samples of this study predate the infection). Cell type and time point are not known.

This clonotype was found many times. The rearrangement links TRBV5-1 to TRBJ2-1, with 12 positions matching TRBD2. Germline V lookup: CDR1 SGHRS, CDR2 YFSETQ. Trimming at V came to 4 bases and at J to 5 bases, leaving 10 bases not matched to a gene. CDR3 length: 17 residues. The CDR3 nucleotides read TGCGCCAGCAGCCTACGACTAGCGGGGGATAACGACAATGAGCAGTTCTTC. Amino acids: CASSLRLAGDNDNEQFF. Drawing the rest from reference TRBV5-1 and TRBJ2-1, the complete variable domain is KAGVTQTPRYLIKTRGQQVTLSCSPISGHRSVSWYQQTPGQGLQFLFEYFSETQRNKGNFPGRFSGRQFSNSRSEMNVSTLELGDSALYLCASSLRLAGDNDNEQFFGPGTRLTVL.

This clonotype was seen at least ten times. The J gene is TRBJ2-5, the V gene TRBV7-2; TRBD1 matches 7 bases. CDR3 length: 15 residues. The germline V gene has CDR1 SGHTA and CDR2 FQGNSA. V shed 4 bases, J shed 9 bases, and the junction held 14 bases outside the gene matches. This CDR3 is CASSSAFGAQGAQYF. The CDR3 DNA reads as TGTGCCAGCAGCTCGGCGTTTGGGGCCCAGGGGGCCCAGTACTTC.

CDR3 loop: CAISTFQGLLLYEQYV. The CDR3 region has the DNA TGTGCCATCAGCACGTTTCAGGGACTCCTACTCTACGAGCAGTACGTC. The chain recombines TRBV10-3 with TRBJ2-7, with D perhaps TRBD2 (6 bases). V was pared by 6 bases and J by 3 bases, with 21 bases between. Germline values: CDR1 ENHRY, CDR2 SYGVKD. The CDR3 length is 16 residues.

The chain links TRBV9 to TRBJ2-2, with a possible D match to TRBD2 (5 bases). Trimming cost V 3 bases and J 5 bases, with 17 bases left between them. There are 16 residues in the CDR3. Germline loops: CDR1 SGDLS, CDR2 YYNGEE. This CDR3 reads CASSARSKEATGELFF. In nucleotides, the CDR3 is TGTGCCAGCAGCGCCAGGAGTAAGGAGGCAACCGGGGAGCTGTTTTTT.

The CDR3 nucleotides read TGTGCCAGCAGGGGCAATCAAGGACTAGAAACGGACGGGGAGCTGTTTTTT. Its translation: CASRGNQGLETDGELFF. V and J are TRBV7-6 and TRBJ2-2; TRBD2 matches at 7 bases. The CDR3 contains 17 residues. Trimming took 6 bases from V and 7 from J; bases not matched to a gene: 17. The germline V gene has CDR1 SGHVS and CDR2 FNYEAQ.

This clonotype was counted only a few times. The rearrangement joins TRBV6-2 or TRBV6-3 to TRBJ1-2; D gene ambiguous. Germline V gene data show CDR1 as MNHEY and CDR2 as SVGEGT. The CDR3 is 16 amino acids. Trimming took 3 bases from V and 1 from J, leaving 15 bases between them. CDR3 DNA: TGTGCCAGCAGTTATTTCGGGCGGAGGATTAACTATGGCTACACCTTC. Translated: CASSYFGRRINYGYTF.

On this clonotype: Lacking the conserved final phenylalanine or tryptophan, this CDR3 likely reflects a read error. Because the CDR3's place on the DNA is in doubt, the DNA is left out and the CDR3 is given as listed by TCRdb. The rearrangement links TRBV5-1 to TRBJ2-5. From its first to its last residue, the CDR3 has 15 amino acids. Per the germline V gene, CDR1 is SGHRS and CDR2 is YFSETQ. The CDR3 reads CASSARAELKRPSTS.

The J gene is TRBJ1-2, the V gene TRBV2; 9 bases are a match to TRBD1. The CDR3 loop spans 12 amino acids. V was clipped by 10 bases and J by 5 bases; unmatched bases: 5. CDR1 is SNHLY, CDR2 FYNNEI, per germline. DNA for the CDR3: TGTGCCATCCACAGGGGGCTGTATGGCTACACCTTC. It encodes CAIHRGLYGYTF.

In nucleotides, the CDR3 is TGTGCCAGCAGCGATCGAGGACTGAGGATGAACACTGAAGCTTTCTTT. Its protein is CASSDRGLRMNTEAFF. The chain employs TRBV3-1 and TRBJ1-1; no definite D call. The length of the CDR3 is 16 residues. Trimming stripped 5 bases from V and 0 bases from J, with 16 bases between. Per the germline V gene, CDR1 is LGHDT and CDR2 is YNNKEL (reference sequence).

This chain uses TRBV21-1 with TRBJ2-1; the table assigns TRBD2, which was not confirmed against the DNA. TRBV21-1 is termed a pseudogene. The CDR3 runs to 16 residues. CDR3 nucleotide sequence: TGTGCCAGCAGCAAAGTTTTGGCTAGCGAAAACAATGAGCAGTTCTTC. Translating gives CASSKVLASENNEQFF.

This clonotype was counted only a few times. The rearrangement uses TRBV10-3 and TRBJ2-7; TRBD2 matches at 8 bases. CDR1 and CDR2 from the germline V gene are ENHRY and SYGVKD. Germline trimming cut 2 bases from V and 2 bases from J; bases unmatched to any gene: 5. CDR3 length: 15 residues. The CDR3 loop reads CAISEGQRGTYEQYV. The CDR3 DNA follows: TGTGCCATCAGTGAGGGACAGCGGGGGACCTACGAGCAGTACGTC.

V and J are TRBV11-2 and TRBJ2-7, with D possibly being TRBD1 (5 bases). The CDR3 runs 15 residues. V was trimmed by 6 bases and J by 4 bases, leaving 19 bases between them. The germline V gene has CDR1 SGHAT and CDR2 FQNNGV. CDR3 in DNA: TGTGCCAGCAGGTCCCCAGCCCGGACACCGTACGAGCAGTACTTC. Its protein is CASRSPARTPYEQYF.

The V and J genes are TRBV20-1 and TRBJ1-3; tentatively, D is TRBD1 (6 bases). CDR3 size: 13 residues. Germline-derived CDR1 and CDR2 are DFQATT and SNEGSKA (reference sequence). CDR3 sequence: CSLEGEIGNTIYF. For the CDR3, the DNA is TGCAGCCTAGAGGGGGAGATCGGAAACACCATATATTTT.

The chain uses TRBV4-1 and TRBJ2-2; D tentatively reads TRBD1 or TRBD2 (6 bases each). Germline CDR1 and CDR2: MGHRA and YSYEKL. The CDR3 consists of 18 residues. V was pared by 0 bases and J by 7 bases, with 21 bases between. Here the CDR3 reads CASSQERTGAVNSGELFF. CDR3 coding DNA: TGCGCCAGCAGCCAAGAACGTACGGGGGCAGTTAATAGCGGGGAGCTGTTTTTT.

The chain is built from TRBV9 and TRBJ2-7; D is possibly TRBD1 (6 bases). V shed 0 bases and J shed 6 bases, with 10 bases lying between them. Germline lookup yields CDR1 SGDLS and CDR2 YYNGEE. CDR3 length: 13 residues. CDR3: CASSVGRGGEQYF. The CDR3 nucleotides are TGTGCCAGCAGCGTAGGTAGAGGGGGCGAGCAGTACTTC.

V is TRBV12-3 or TRBV12-4 and J is TRBJ2-1; D call uncertain. The CDR3 has 13 residues. The V and J ends lost 3 bases and 3 bases respectively, with 6 bases between them. This CDR3 is CASSLVSYNEQFF. The CDR3 nucleotides read TGTGCCAGCAGTTTGGTCAGCTACAATGAGCAGTTCTTC.

This clonotype was seen a few times. The rearrangement joins TRBV11-2 to TRBJ2-1, with 8 positions matching TRBD2. This CDR3 region has 16 residues. Germline V gene lookup returns CDR1 SGHAT and CDR2 FQNNGV. V shed 1 base, J shed 10 bases, and the junction held 12 bases outside the gene matches. The CDR3 here is CASSLGASGSRREQFF. For the CDR3, the DNA is TGTGCCAGCAGCTTAGGCGCTAGCGGGTCCCGAAGGGAGCAGTTCTTC.

This sequence joins TRBV7-6 and TRBJ2-3, with D possibly being TRBD2 (6 bases). The CDR3 runs to 15 residues. Germline CDR1 reads SGHVS; CDR2 reads FNYEAQ. Trimming took off 8 bases at V and 1 base at J, with 16 bases between the two ends. The CDR3, as DNA: TGTGCCAGCGGAGCCGGGGCTAGCGGCACAGATACGCAGTATTTT. It is translated as CASGAGASGTDTQYF.

The V call is TRBV12-3 or TRBV12-4, the J call TRBJ1-6; D remains unclear. The CDR3 loop spans 13 amino acids. Trimming took 5 bases from V and 8 from J, leaving 10 bases between them. CDR3 coding DNA: TGTGCCAGCAGTCGAGTGGACGATTCACCCCTCCACTTT. This encodes CASSRVDDSPLHF.

The CDR3 region has the DNA TGTGCCATCAGGCCGTCGGGTTGGGCCGGGGAGCTGTTTTTT. It specifies CAIRPSGWAGELFF. This chain connects TRBV10-3 to TRBJ2-2; D remains unclear. The V end lost 6 bases, the J end lost 6 bases, and 14 bases lay between the germline ends. Germline V lookup: CDR1 ENHRY, CDR2 SYGVKD. The CDR3 runs to 14 residues.